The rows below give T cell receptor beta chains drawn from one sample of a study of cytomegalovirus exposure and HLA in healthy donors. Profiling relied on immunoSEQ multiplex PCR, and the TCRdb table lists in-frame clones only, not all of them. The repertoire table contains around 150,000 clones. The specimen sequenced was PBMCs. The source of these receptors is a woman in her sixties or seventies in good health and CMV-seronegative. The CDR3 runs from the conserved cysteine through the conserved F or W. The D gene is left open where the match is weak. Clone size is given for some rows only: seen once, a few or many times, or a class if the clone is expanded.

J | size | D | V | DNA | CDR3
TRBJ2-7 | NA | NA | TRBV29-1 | TGCAGCGTAGTTATTGCAGGGTACGAGCAGTACTTC | CSVVIAGYEQYF
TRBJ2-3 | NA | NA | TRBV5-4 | TGTGCCAGCAGCTCAACAGATACGCAGTATTTT | CASSSTDTQYF
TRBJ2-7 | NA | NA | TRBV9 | TGTGCCAGCAGCCCAAAGGAGGGCTACGAGCAGTACTTC | CASSPKEGYEQYF
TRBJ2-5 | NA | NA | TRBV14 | TGTGCCAGCAGCCGAGGGGGGGCCCCCCTGATGGAGACCCAGTACTTC | CASSRGGAPLMETQYF
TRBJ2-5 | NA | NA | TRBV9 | TGTGCCAGCAGCCCCTCTGGGGGGATTGAGACCCAGTACTTC | CASSPSGGIETQYF
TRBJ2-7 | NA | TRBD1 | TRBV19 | TGTGCCAGTAGTATAAACCGGGACAGCGAGCAGTACTTC | CASSINRDSEQYF
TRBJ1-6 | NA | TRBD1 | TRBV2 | TGTGCCAGCACCGGGACAGGGGCCAACCGTCTGAATTCACCCCTCCACTTT | CASTGTGANRLNSPLHF
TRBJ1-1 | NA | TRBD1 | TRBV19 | TGTGCCAGCGGGGGACAGCCGAACACTGAAGCTTTCTTT | CASGGQPNTEAFF
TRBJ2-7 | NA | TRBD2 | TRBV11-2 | TGTGCCAGCAGCAACCTAGCGGGAGGGTTAAAGCAGTACTTC | CASSNLAGGLKQYF
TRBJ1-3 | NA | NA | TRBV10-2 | TGCGCCAGCAGAGAACAGATCTCTGGAAACACCATATATTTT | CASREQISGNTIYF
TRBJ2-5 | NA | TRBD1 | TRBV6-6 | TGTGCCAGCAACAGACAGGGAGAGACCCAGTACTTC | CASNRQGETQYF
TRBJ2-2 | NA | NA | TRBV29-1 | TGCAGCGTTAGACTAAGCACGAACACCGGGGAGCTGTTTTTT | CSVRLSTNTGELFF
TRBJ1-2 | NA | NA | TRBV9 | TGTGCCAGCAGCGCCCAACAGAGTCTCAACTATGGCTACACCTTC | CASSAQQSLNYGYTF
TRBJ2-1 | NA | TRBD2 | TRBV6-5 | TGTGCCAGCACCCCCGGGATAGCGGGAGGTAATGAGCAGTTCTTC | CASTPGIAGGNEQFF
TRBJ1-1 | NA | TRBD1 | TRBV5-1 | TGCGCCAGCAGCCTTGGAGGGACAGGGAAAGGAAACACTGAAGCTTTCTTT | CASSLGGTGKGNTEAFF
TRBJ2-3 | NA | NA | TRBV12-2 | TGTGCAAGTCGCGAGAGACTAGCGGGGGGCTTAAACACAGATACGCAGTATTTT | CASRERLAGGLNTDTQYF
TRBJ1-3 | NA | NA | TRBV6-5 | TGTGCCAGCAGTCAAGGAGGGCGGAACGGAAACACCATATATTTT | CASSQGGRNGNTIYF
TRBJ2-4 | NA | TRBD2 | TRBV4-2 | TGTGCCAGCAGCCAACTACCGGGACTAGCGGGGGGAGGAGCCAAAAACATTCAGTACTTC | CASSQLPGLAGGGAKNIQYF
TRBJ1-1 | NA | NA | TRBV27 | TGTGCCAGCAGTTTCGGCCAGGCTACTGGAACTGAAGCTTTCTTT | CASSFGQATGTEAFF
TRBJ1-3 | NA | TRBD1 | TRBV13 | TGTGCCAGCAGCTTAGGCCGGGACAGGGGTGGAAACACCATATATTTT | CASSLGRDRGGNTIYF
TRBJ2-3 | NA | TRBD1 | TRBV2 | TGTGCCAGCAGCGGACGGACAGGGCGCACAGATACGCAGTATTTT | CASSGRTGRTDTQYF
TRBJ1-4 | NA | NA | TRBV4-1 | TGCGCCAGCAGCCAATCTTTATTACGGAATGAAAAACTGTTTTTT | CASSQSLLRNEKLFF
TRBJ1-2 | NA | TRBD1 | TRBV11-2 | TGTGCCAGCAGCCCTACGGCGCAGGGGGCGAGTGGCTACACCTTC | CASSPTAQGASGYTF
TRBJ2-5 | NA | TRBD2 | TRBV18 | TGTGCCAGCTCACCCACGACTAGCGGGGGGCCCTGGGAGACCCAGTACTTC | CASSPTTSGGPWETQYF
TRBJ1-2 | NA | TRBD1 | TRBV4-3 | TGCGCCAGCAGCCAAAAACCGGGACAGGGGAGCTATGGCTACACCTTC | CASSQKPGQGSYGYTF
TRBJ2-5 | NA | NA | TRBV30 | TGTGCCTGGAGTGGGCGGGGGACCCAGTACTTC | CAWSGRGTQYF
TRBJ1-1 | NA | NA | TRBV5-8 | TGTGCCAGCAGCTTGGTGTCGGGTCGGGCTTTCTTT | CASSLVSGRAFF
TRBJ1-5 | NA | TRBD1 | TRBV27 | TGTGCCAGCAGTCCCCGCCAGGGGGCATTCGCAGCGTATAGCAATCAGCCCCAGCATTTT | CASSPRQGAFAAYSNQPQHF
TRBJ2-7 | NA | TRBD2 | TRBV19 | TGTGCCAGTAGTATCCCCGGGAGGGAAGAGTACGAGCAGTACTTC | CASSIPGREEYEQYF
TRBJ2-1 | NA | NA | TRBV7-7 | TGTGCCAGCAGCTCATCCCTGGGGGGTGAGCAGTTCTTC | CASSSSLGGEQFF
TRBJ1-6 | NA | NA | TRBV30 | TGTGCCTGGAGGGCCAGATACAGGAATTCACCCCTCCACTTT | CAWRARYRNSPLHF
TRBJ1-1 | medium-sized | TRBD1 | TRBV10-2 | TGCGCCAGCAGTGACCTATTAGGGGGCGACCCTGGGAACACTGAAGCTTTCTTT | CASSDLLGGDPGNTEAFF
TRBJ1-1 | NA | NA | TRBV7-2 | TGTGCCAGCACCGTCAGAGGGGGCACTGAAGCTTTCTTT | CASTVRGGTEAFF
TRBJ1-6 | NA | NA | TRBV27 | TGTGCCAGCAGCCGAGCCTCCTATAATTCACCCCTCCACTTT | CASSRASYNSPLHF
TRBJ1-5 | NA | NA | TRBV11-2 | TGTGCCAGCAGCTCTGGCAATCAGCCCCAGCATTTT | CASSSGNQPQHF
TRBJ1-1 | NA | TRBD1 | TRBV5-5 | TGTGCCAGCAGGGGACAGCCGAACACTGAAGCTTTCTTT | CASRGQPNTEAFF
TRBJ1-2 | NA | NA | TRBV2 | TGTGCCAGCATGCGACAGGTCTATGGCTACACCTTC | CASMRQVYGYTF
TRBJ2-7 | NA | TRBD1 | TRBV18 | TGTGCCAGCTCACCAGGCACAGGGGGCTACGAGCAGTACTTC | CASSPGTGGYEQYF
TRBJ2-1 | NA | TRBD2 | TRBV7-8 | TGTGCCAGCGGAGGGACTAGCGGCTTCAATGAGCAGTTCTTC | CASGGTSGFNEQFF
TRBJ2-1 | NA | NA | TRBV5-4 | TGTGCCAGCAGCTTCCCAGGGAACTACAATGAGCAGTTCTTC | CASSFPGNYNEQFF
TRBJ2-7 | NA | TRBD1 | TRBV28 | TGTGCCAGCACACCGAGGGGGACAGGGACCCACGAGCAGTACTTC | CASTPRGTGTHEQYF
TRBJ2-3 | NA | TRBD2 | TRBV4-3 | TGCGCCAGCAGCCAAGAGCCAGCGGGGGGGAACACAGATACGCAGTATTTT | CASSQEPAGGNTDTQYF
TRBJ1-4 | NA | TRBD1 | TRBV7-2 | TGTGCCAGCAGCTTAGGACAGGGAGCGGAAAAACTGTTTTTT | CASSLGQGAEKLFF
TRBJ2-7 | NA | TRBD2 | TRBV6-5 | TGTGCCAGCAGTTACGGACTAGCGGGAAGCGAGCAGTACTTC | CASSYGLAGSEQYF
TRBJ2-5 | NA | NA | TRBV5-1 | TGCGCCAGCAGCTTGGCGGACCGAGGGCCTGGGGAGACCCAGTACTTC | CASSLADRGPGETQYF